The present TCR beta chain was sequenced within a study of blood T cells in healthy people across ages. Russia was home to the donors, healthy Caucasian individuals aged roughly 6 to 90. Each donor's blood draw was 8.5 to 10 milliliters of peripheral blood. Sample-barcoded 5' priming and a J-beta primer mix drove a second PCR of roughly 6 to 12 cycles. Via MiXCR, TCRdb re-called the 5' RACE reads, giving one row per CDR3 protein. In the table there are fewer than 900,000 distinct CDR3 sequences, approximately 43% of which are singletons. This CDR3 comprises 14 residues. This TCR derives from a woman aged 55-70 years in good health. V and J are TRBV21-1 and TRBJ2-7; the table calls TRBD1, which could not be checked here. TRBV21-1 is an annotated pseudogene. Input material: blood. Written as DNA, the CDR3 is TGTGCCAGCAGCTCCCGAGACAGAAACTACGAGCAGTACTTC. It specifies CASSSRDRNYEQYF.